Listed below are T cell receptor beta chains from one sample, sequenced in a study of cytomegalovirus exposure and HLA in healthy donors. TCRdb's table, derived via immunoSEQ multiplex PCR, lists solely in-frame clones and lacks some. The sample records 90,000 to 150,000 clones, around 76% being singletons. The specimen was PBMCs. The receptors here all came from a man aged 45-65 years in good health and CMV-seropositive. The CDR3 runs from the conserved cysteine through the conserved F or W. A D gene is named only where the DNA matches it firmly. Expanded clones are given a class, and other clones once, few, many or no size at all.

V gene: TRBV2; J gene: TRBJ1-2; clone size: NA; D gene: NA; CDR3 DNA: TGTGCCAGCAGTGGGGAGGGGGGGACTAACTATGGCTACACCTTC; CDR3 protein: CASSGEGGTNYGYTF
V gene: TRBV10-1; J gene: TRBJ1-1; clone size: NA; D gene: NA; CDR3 DNA: TGCGCCAGCAGCCGATTCGGAGACACTGAAGCTTTCTTT; CDR3 protein: CASSRFGDTEAFF
V gene: TRBV2; J gene: TRBJ1-2; clone size: NA; D gene: NA; CDR3 DNA: TGTGCCAGCAGCACCGGACAGAATTTAGCCACCTTC; CDR3 protein: CASSTGQNLATF
V gene: TRBV9; J gene: TRBJ2-5; clone size: NA; D gene: NA; CDR3 DNA: TGTGCCAGCAGCCTTCGGATGGGGGGGACCCAGTACTTC; CDR3 protein: CASSLRMGGTQYF
V gene: TRBV7-2; J gene: TRBJ2-3; clone size: once; D gene: NA; CDR3 DNA: TGTGCCAGCAGCTTGGGAGAGTTGGGTACGCAGTATTTT; CDR3 protein: CASSLGELGTQYF
V gene: TRBV10-2; J gene: TRBJ1-2; clone size: NA; D gene: TRBD1; CDR3 DNA: TGCGCCAGCAGCGGGACAGGGCTCTATGGCTACACCTTC; CDR3 protein: CASSGTGLYGYTF
V gene: TRBV11-2; J gene: TRBJ2-5; clone size: NA; D gene: TRBD1; CDR3 DNA: TGTGCCAGCAGCTCCCCCCTCCCCACAGGGGAAGAGACCCAGTACTTC; CDR3 protein: CASSSPLPTGEETQYF
V gene: TRBV5-1; J gene: TRBJ1-2; clone size: few; D gene: NA; CDR3 DNA: TGCGCCAGCAGCTTGGCCTTTGCGGTTAACTATGGCTACACCTTC; CDR3 protein: CASSLAFAVNYGYTF
V gene: TRBV29-1; J gene: TRBJ2-3; clone size: NA; D gene: NA; CDR3 DNA: TGCAGCGTTGATGGTGGGGCGCGTCTAGATACGCAGTATTTT; CDR3 protein: CSVDGGARLDTQYF
V gene: TRBV2; J gene: TRBJ2-7; clone size: NA; D gene: TRBD1; CDR3 DNA: TGTGCCAGCAGCTTTACCGGGACAGGGAGCTACGAGCAGTACTTC; CDR3 protein: CASSFTGTGSYEQYF